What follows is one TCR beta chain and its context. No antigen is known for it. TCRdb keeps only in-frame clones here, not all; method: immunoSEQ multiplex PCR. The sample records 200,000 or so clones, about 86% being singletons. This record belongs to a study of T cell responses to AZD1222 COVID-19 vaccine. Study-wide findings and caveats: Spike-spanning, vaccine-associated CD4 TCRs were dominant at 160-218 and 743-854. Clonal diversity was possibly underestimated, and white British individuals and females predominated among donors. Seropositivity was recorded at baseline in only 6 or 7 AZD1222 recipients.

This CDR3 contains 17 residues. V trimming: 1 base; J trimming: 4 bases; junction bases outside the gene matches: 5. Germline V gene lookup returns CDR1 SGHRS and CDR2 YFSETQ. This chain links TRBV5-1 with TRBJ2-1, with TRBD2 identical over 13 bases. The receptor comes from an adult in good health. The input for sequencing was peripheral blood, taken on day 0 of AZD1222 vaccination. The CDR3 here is CASSLPPGLAGYNEQFF. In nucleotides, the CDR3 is TGCGCCAGCAGCTTGCCTCCGGGACTAGCGGGGTACAATGAGCAGTTCTTC. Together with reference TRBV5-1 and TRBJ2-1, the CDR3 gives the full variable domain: KAGVTQTPRYLIKTRGQQVTLSCSPISGHRSVSWYQQTPGQGLQFLFEYFSETQRNKGNFPGRFSGRQFSNSRSEMNVSTLELGDSALYLCASSLPPGLAGYNEQFFGPGTRLTVL.